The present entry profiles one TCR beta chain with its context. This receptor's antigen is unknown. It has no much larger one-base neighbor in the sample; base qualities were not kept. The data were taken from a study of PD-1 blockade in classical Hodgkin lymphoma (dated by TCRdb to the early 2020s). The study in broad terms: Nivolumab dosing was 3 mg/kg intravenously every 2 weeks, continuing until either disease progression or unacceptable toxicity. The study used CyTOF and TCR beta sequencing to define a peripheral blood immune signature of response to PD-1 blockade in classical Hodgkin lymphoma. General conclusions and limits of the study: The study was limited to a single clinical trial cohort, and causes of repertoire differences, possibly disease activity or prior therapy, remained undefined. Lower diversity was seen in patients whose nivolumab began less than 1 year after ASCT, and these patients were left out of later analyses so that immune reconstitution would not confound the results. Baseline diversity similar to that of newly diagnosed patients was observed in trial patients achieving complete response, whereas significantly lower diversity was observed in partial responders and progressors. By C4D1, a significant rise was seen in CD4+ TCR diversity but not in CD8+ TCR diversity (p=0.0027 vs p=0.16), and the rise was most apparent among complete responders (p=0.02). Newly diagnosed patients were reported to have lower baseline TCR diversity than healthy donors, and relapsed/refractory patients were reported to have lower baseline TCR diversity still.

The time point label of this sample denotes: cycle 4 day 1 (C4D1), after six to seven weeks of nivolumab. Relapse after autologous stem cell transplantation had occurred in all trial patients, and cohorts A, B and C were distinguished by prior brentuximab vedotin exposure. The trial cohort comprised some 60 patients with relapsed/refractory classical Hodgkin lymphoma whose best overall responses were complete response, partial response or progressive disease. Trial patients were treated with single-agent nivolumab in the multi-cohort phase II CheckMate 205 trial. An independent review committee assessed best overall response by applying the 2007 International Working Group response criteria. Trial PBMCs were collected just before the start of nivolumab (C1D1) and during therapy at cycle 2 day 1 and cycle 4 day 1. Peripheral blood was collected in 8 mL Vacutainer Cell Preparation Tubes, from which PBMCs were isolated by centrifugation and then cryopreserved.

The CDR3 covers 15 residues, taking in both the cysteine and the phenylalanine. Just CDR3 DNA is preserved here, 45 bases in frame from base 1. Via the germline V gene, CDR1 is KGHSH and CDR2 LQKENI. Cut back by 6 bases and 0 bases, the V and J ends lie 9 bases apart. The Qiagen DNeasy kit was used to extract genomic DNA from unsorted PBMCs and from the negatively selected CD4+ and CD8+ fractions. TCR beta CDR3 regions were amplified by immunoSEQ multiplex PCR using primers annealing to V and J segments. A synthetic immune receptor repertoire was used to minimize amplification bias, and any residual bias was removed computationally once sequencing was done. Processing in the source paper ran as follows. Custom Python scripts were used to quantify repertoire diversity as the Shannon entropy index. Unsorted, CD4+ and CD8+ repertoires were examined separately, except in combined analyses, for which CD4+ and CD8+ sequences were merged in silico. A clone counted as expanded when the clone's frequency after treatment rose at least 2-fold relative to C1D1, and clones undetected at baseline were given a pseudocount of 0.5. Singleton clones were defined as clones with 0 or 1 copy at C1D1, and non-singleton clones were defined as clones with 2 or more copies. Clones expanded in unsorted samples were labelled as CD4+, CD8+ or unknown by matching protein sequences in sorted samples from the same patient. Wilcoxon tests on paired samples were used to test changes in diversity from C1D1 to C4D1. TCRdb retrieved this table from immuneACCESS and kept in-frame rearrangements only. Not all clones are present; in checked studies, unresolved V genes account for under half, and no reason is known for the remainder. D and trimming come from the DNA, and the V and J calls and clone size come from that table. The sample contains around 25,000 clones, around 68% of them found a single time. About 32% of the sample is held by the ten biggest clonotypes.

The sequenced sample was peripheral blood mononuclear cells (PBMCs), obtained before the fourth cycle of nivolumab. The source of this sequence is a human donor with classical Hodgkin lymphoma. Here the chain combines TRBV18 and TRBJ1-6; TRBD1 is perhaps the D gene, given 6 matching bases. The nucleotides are TGTGCCAGCTCGCAGGGGAGCTCCTATAATTCACCCCTCCACTTT. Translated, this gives CASSQGSSYNSPLHF.